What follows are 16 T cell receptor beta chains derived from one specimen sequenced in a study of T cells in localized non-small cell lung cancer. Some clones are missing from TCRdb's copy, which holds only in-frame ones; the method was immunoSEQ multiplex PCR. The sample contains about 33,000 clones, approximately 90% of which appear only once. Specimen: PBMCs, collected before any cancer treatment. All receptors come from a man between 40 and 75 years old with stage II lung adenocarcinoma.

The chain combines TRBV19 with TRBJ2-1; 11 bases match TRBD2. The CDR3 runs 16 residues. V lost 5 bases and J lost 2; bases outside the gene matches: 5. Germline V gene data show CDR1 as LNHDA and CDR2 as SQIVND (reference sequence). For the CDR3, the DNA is TGTGCCAGTAGTCTAGCGGGAGGACAACCCTACAATGAGCAGTTCTTC. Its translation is CASSLAGGQPYNEQFF.

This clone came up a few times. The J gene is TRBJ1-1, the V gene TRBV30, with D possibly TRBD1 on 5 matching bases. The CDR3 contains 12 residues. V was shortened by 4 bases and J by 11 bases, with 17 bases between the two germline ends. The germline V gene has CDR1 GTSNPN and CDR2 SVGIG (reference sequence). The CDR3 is CAWTREERLAFF. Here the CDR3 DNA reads TGTGCCTGGACCAGGGAAGAAAGACTCGCTTTCTTT.

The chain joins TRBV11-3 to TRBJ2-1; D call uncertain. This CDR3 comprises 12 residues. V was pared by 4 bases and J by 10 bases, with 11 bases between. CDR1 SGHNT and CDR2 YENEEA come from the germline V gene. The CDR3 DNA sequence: TGTGCCAGCAGCTCTAGTGGTGAGGAGCAGTTCTTC. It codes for CASSSSGEEQFF.

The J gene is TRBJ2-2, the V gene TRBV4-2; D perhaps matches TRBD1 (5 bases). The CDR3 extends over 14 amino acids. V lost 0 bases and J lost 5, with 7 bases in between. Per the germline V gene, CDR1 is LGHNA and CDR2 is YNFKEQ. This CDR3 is CASSQDGATGELFF. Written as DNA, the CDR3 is TGTGCCAGCAGCCAAGATGGGGCTACCGGGGAGCTGTTTTTT.

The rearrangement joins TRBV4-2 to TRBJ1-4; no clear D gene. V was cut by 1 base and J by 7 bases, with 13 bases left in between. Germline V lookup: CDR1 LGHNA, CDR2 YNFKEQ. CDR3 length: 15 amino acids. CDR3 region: CASSQVQGIGEKLFF. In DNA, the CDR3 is TGTGCCAGCAGCCAAGTGCAAGGGATTGGTGAAAAACTGTTTTTT.

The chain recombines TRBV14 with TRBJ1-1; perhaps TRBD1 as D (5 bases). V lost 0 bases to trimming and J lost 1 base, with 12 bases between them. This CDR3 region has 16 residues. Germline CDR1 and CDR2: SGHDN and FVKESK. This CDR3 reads CASSQETAQRNTEAFF. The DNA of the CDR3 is TGTGCCAGCAGCCAAGAGACAGCGCAGAGGAACACTGAAGCTTTCTTT.

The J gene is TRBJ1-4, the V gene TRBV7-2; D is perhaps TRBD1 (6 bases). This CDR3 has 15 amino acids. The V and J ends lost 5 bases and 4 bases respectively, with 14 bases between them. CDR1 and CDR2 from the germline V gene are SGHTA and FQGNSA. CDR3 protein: CASSTQQGNNEKLFF. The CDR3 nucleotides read TGTGCCAGCAGCACCCAACAGGGCAATAATGAAAAACTGTTTTTT. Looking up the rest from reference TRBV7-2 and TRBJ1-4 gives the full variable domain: GAGVSQSPSNKVTEKGKDVELRCDPISGHTALYWYRQSLGQGLEFLIYFQGNSAPDKSGLPSDRFSAERTGGSVSTLTIQRTQQEDSAVYLCASSTQQGNNEKLFFGSGTQLSVL.

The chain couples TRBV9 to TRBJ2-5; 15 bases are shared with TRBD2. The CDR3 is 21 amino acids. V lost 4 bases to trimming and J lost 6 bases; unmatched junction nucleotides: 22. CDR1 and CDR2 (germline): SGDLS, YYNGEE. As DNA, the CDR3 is TGTGCCAGCAGCCACACGCCGGGGGGCGGGGGGACTAGCGGGAGGTCGAAGACCCAGTACTTC. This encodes CASSHTPGGGGTSGRSKTQYF.

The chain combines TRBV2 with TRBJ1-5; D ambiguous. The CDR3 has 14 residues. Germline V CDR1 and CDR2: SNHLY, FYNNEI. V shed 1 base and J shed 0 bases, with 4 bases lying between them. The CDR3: CASSEEYSNQPQHF. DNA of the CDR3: TGTGCCAGCAGTGAAGAGTATAGCAATCAGCCCCAGCATTTT.

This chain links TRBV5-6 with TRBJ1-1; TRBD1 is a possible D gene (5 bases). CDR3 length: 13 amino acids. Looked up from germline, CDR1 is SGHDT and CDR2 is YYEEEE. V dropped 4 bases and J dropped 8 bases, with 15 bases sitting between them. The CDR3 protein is CASSPPRGGEAFF. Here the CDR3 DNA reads TGTGCCAGCAGCCCCCCCCGGGGCGGCGAAGCTTTCTTT.

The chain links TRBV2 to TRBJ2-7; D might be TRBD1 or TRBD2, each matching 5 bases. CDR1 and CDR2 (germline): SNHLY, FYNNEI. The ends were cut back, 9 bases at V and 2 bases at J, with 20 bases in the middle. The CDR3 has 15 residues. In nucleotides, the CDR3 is TGTGCCAGTAATGTTCCGGGACCTCAAGCCTACGAGCAGTACTTC. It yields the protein CASNVPGPQAYEQYF.

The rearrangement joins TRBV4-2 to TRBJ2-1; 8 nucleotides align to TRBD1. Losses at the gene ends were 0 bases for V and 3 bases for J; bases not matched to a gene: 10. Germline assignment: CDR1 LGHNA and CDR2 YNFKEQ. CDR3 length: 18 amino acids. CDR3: CASSQESRRGHGYNEQFF. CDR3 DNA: TGTGCCAGCAGCCAAGAGAGTCGCAGGGGGCACGGCTACAATGAGCAGTTCTTC.

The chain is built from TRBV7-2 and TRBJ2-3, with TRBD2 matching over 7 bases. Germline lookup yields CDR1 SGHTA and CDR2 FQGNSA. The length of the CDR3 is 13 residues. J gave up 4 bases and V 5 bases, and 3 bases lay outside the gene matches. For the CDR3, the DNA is TGTGCCAGCAGCCCCGGGGGGTCAGATACGCAGTATTTT. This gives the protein CASSPGGSDTQYF.

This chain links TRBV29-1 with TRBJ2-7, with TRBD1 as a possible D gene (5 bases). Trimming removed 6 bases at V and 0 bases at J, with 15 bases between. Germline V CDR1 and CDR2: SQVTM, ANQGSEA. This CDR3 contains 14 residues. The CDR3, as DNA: TGCAGCGTCAGCAGGGCTCGTAACTCCTACGAGCAGTACTTC. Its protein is CSVSRARNSYEQYF.

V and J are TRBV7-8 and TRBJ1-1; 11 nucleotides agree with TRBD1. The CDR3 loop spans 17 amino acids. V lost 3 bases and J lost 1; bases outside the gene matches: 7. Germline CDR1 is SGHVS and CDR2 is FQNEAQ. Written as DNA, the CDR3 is TGTGCCAGCAGCTTTCCCCGGGACAGGGGGGCGAACACTGAAGCTTTCTTT. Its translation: CASSFPRDRGANTEAFF.

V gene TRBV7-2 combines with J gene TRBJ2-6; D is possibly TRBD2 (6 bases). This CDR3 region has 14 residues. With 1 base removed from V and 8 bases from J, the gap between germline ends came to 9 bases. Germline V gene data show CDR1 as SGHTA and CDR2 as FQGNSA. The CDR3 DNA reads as TGTGCCAGCAGCTTAGAGCGGGTTACCAACGTCCTGACTTTC. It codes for CASSLERVTNVLTF.